A single sample gave rise to the 28 T cell receptor beta chains below, sequenced in a study of blood T cells in healthy people across ages. Using a J-beta primer mix together with a sample-barcoded 5' primer, a second PCR was run for 7 to 11 cycles. TCRdb analysed the 5' RACE reads with MiXCR anew, one entry per CDR3 protein. The sample lists 1.5 million to 2 million distinct CDR3 sequences; about 28% were seen once. The specimen sequenced was blood. The receptors were sampled from a young woman in good health.

Concerning this clonotype: This could be a read error, since a much larger clone is one nucleotide away. The chain recombines TRBV10-3 with TRBJ2-7; D is perhaps TRBD2 (6 bases). The CDR3 is 12 residues long. Germline CDR1 reads ENHRY; CDR2 reads SYGVKD. In DNA form, the CDR3 reads TGTGCCAGCAGTGAGAGGCGGGATCGGCAGTACTTC. Translating gives CASSERRDRQYF.

The sample holds a few counts of this clonotype. V is TRBV7-9 and J is TRBJ1-1, with TRBD1 identical over 8 bases. The CDR3 length is 15 residues. CDR1 is SEHNR, CDR2 FQNEAQ, per germline (reference sequence). Trimming at V came to 3 bases and at J to 5 bases, leaving 8 bases not matched to a gene. CDR3 nucleotide sequence: TGTGCCAGCAGCTTTCGGACAGGGAGTAGGACTGAAGCTTTCTTT. Protein sequence: CASSFRTGSRTEAFF.

This chain connects TRBV18 to TRBJ1-1; the D gene is possibly TRBD1 (5 bases). The germline V gene has CDR1 KGHSH and CDR2 LQKENI. The length of the CDR3 is 13 residues. Trimming cost V 8 bases and J 1 base, with 11 bases left between them. The CDR3 nucleotides read TGTGCCAGCAGCCAGGGCACGAACACTGAAGCTTTCTTT. Its translation is CASSQGTNTEAFF. Based on the CDR3 plus reference TRBV18 and TRBJ1-1, the full variable domain is NAGVMQNPRHLVRRRGQEARLRCSPMKGHSHVYWYRQLPEEGLKFMVYLQKENIIDESGMPKERFSAEFPKEGPSILRIQQVVRGDSAAYFCASSQGTNTEAFFGQGTRLTVV.

As concerns this clonotype: Just one base apart from a much larger clone, this may be a read error. This CDR3 is CASSWESERFF. CDR3 in DNA: TGTGCCAGCAGCTGGGAGTCGGAGCGGTTTTTT. This chain uses TRBV7-2 with TRBJ2-2, with D perhaps matching TRBD2 (5 bases). This CDR3 has 11 amino acids. The germline CDR1 and CDR2 sequences are SGHTA and FQGNSA.

The chain joins TRBV28 to TRBJ1-1; 8 bases map to TRBD1. The CDR3 covers 12 residues. V dropped 10 bases and J dropped 6; count of bases not matched to a gene: 7. The germline V gene has CDR1 MDHEN and CDR2 SYDVKM. The CDR3 sequence: CATFRTGSEAFF. The CDR3 coding sequence is TGTGCCACGTTCAGGACAGGGTCTGAAGCTTTCTTT.

This clonotype has a count of ten or more. The genes are TRBV7-6 and TRBJ2-1, with TRBD2 as a possible D gene (5 bases). CDR3 length: 14 residues. The V gene lost 1 base and the J gene lost 9 bases, with 13 bases spanning the gap. Germline V gene lookup returns CDR1 SGHVS and CDR2 FNYEAQ. In DNA form, the CDR3 reads TGTGCCAGCAGCTTAGTTGAGGGTTTTGGTGAGCAGTTCTTC. Protein sequence: CASSLVEGFGEQFF. The whole variable domain, remainder taken from reference TRBV7-6 and TRBJ2-1, is GAGVSQSPRYKVTKRGQDVALRCDPISGHVSLYWYRQALGQGPEFLTYFNYEAQQDKSGLPNDRFSAERPEGSISTLTIQRTEQRDSAMYRCASSLVEGFGEQFFGPGTRLTVL.

The chain joins TRBV12-3 or TRBV12-4 to TRBJ1-2; possible D gene TRBD1, 5 bases. Trimming pared 7 bases from V and 4 bases from J, leaving 16 bases between. The CDR3 runs 14 residues. The CDR3 DNA sequence: TGTGCCAGCACCCGTAACGGGGCCCTCTATGGCTACACCTTC. Amino acids: CASTRNGALYGYTF.

This clonotype was observed a few times. The rearrangement uses TRBV7-2 and TRBJ1-1; 7 bases align to TRBD1. CDR3 size: 16 residues. With V trimmed by 5 bases and J by 1 base, 10 bases remained unmatched. Germline values: CDR1 SGHTA, CDR2 FQGNSA. This chain's CDR3 is CASSLRQGWRNTEAFF. CDR3 in DNA: TGTGCCAGCAGCCTACGACAGGGTTGGAGGAACACTGAAGCTTTCTTT.

This clonotype was seen repeatedly, ten times or more. V gene TRBV5-1 combines with J gene TRBJ2-3; D gene unclear. The ends were cut back, 4 bases at V and 2 bases at J, with 8 bases in the middle. CDR3 size: 13 residues. From germline, CDR1 is SGHRS and CDR2 YFSETQ. CDR3 loop: CASSSAITDTQYF. The DNA of the CDR3 is TGCGCCAGCAGCAGCGCGATCACAGATACGCAGTATTTT.

The V call is TRBV2, the J call TRBJ1-4, with D possibly matching TRBD1 (6 bases). V gave up 4 bases and J gave up 4 bases, with 10 bases separating them. Germline CDR1 and CDR2: SNHLY and FYNNEI. The CDR3 consists of 14 residues. The CDR3 coding sequence is TGTGCCAGCAGTGCCCGACAGGTTAATGAAAAACTGTTTTTT. Its protein product is CASSARQVNEKLFF.

The chain employs TRBV20-1 and TRBJ1-5, with D possibly being TRBD1 (5 bases). The CDR3 extends over 14 amino acids. Trimming stripped 4 bases from V and 2 bases from J, with 12 bases between. Germline values: CDR1 DFQATT, CDR2 SNEGSKA (reference sequence). Here the CDR3 reads CSATIQGGNQPQHF. CDR3 coding DNA: TGCAGTGCTACCATTCAGGGAGGCAATCAGCCCCAGCATTTT.

J is TRBJ2-7 and V is TRBV29-1, with D perhaps TRBD1 (6 bases). V lost 6 bases and J lost 3, with 9 bases in between. The CDR3 sequence is 11 residues long. CDR1 is SQVTM, CDR2 ANQGSEA, per germline. The CDR3 is CSVSQGYEQYF. DNA of the CDR3: TGCAGCGTCTCACAGGGCTACGAGCAGTACTTC.

A word on this clonotype: A much larger clone lies one base from this, so it may be a read error. The V call is TRBV20-1, the J call TRBJ2-1; 8 nucleotides agree with TRBD2. The CDR3 spans 13 residues. After removal of 5 bases from V and 5 bases from J, the junction contained 5 bases not matched to a gene. Germline V gene data show CDR1 as DFQATT and CDR2 as SNEGSKA (reference sequence). The CDR3 region has the DNA TGCAGTGCTTATAATAGCGGGGACAATGAGCAGTTCTTC. It codes for CSAYNSGDNEQFF.

The sample holds a few counts of this clonotype. The CDR3 loop is CASRSGGSEIQYF. The CDR3 bases are TGTGCCAGTAGGTCGGGAGGGTCGGAGATTCAGTACTTC. The chain recombines TRBV19 with TRBJ2-4, with 8 bases identical to TRBD2. The CDR3 is 13 amino acids. With V trimmed by 6 bases and J by 10 bases, 8 bases remained unmatched. The germline CDR1 and CDR2 sequences are LNHDA and SQIVND (reference sequence).

The rearrangement uses TRBV24-1 and TRBJ2-3; 7 nucleotides line up with TRBD2. The junction had 4 bases not matched to a gene; V was cut back by 1 base and J by 1 base. Looked up from germline, CDR1 is KGHDR and CDR2 is SFDVKD. The CDR3 totals 16 residues. Written as DNA, the CDR3 is TGTGCCACCAGTGATTTATCCAGCGGGGGCACAGATACGCAGTATTTT. Protein: CATSDLSSGGTDTQYF.

The V and J genes are TRBV7-9 and TRBJ2-7, with D tentatively TRBD1 or TRBD2 (7 bases each). V lost 5 bases and J lost 3, with 17 bases in between. This CDR3 region has 15 residues. Germline CDR1 and CDR2: SEHNR and FQNEAQ (reference sequence). The CDR3 is CASSPSDREGYEQYF. The DNA of the CDR3 is TGTGCCAGCAGCCCATCAGACAGGGAGGGCTACGAGCAGTACTTC.

This clonotype was counted at least ten times. The chain couples TRBV20-1 to TRBJ2-5; 14 bases map to TRBD2. Germline loops: CDR1 DFQATT, CDR2 SNEGSKA (reference sequence). V dropped 6 bases and J dropped 0; count of bases not matched to a gene: 6. The CDR3 totals 16 residues. The CDR3 sequence: CSATGLAGEYQETQYF. The CDR3 bases are TGCAGTGCAACGGGACTAGCGGGGGAATACCAAGAGACCCAGTACTTC.

This clonotype was seen a handful of times. J is TRBJ1-6 and V is TRBV10-3; D ambiguous. With 4 bases removed from V and 0 bases from J, the gap between germline ends came to 10 bases. Germline-derived CDR1 and CDR2 are ENHRY and SYGVKD. The CDR3 loop spans 16 amino acids. The CDR3 reads CAISGQASSYNSPLHF. In nucleotides, the CDR3 is TGTGCCATCAGTGGGCAGGCGAGCTCCTATAATTCACCCCTCCACTTT.

The chain employs TRBV5-1 and TRBJ1-2, with TRBD1 matching over 8 bases. The V segment lost 1 base and the J segment 6 bases; nucleotides outside the gene matches: 5. The germline V gene encodes CDR1 SGHRS and CDR2 YFSETQ. CDR3 length: 14 residues. CDR3 in amino acids: CASSLRRGLDGYTF. The CDR3 coding sequence is TGCGCCAGCAGCTTGCGCAGGGGGCTTGATGGCTACACCTTC.

At least ten counts were recorded for this clonotype. The CDR3 nucleotides are TGTGCCAGCAGCTTAGTCGCCGGGACTAGTCTTCAGACCCAGTACTTC. It yields the protein CASSLVAGTSLQTQYF. The V call is TRBV7-2, the J call TRBJ2-5, with 8 nucleotides matching TRBD2. Losses at the gene ends were 1 base for V and 6 bases for J; bases not matched to a gene: 10. Germline CDR1 and CDR2: SGHTA and FQGNSA. The CDR3 has 16 residues.

The gene calls are TRBV7-9 and TRBJ2-1; TRBD2 agrees at 13 bases. CDR3 length: 15 residues. Germline values: CDR1 SEHNR, CDR2 FQNEAQ (reference sequence). The V segment lost 1 base and the J segment 13 bases; nucleotides outside the gene matches: 7. CDR3 sequence: CASSLGGLAGDYQFF. CDR3 nucleotides: TGTGCCAGCAGCTTAGGTGGACTAGCGGGGGATTATCAGTTCTTC.

V and J are TRBV11-2 and TRBJ2-3; 9 bases are a match to TRBD2. Germline-derived CDR1 and CDR2 are SGHAT and FQNNGV. CDR3 length: 13 amino acids. V shed 8 bases and J 6 bases; nucleotides not matched to a gene: 6. The CDR3 coding sequence is TGTGCCAGCGCGGGGGGGCTAGTTGATACGCAGTATTTT. It specifies CASAGGLVDTQYF. Looking up the rest from reference TRBV11-2 and TRBJ2-3 gives the full variable domain: EAGVAQSPRYKIIEKRQSVAFWCNPISGHATLYWYQQILGQGPKLLIQFQNNGVVDDSQLPKDRFSAERLKGVDSTLKIQPAKLEDSAVYLCASAGGLVDTQYFGPGTRLTVL.

The rearrangement joins TRBV5-6 to TRBJ2-3, with 7 bases lining up with TRBD1. V trimming: 4 bases; J trimming: 11 bases; junction bases outside the gene matches: 28. Germline V CDR1 and CDR2: SGHDT, YYEEEE. This CDR3 comprises 19 residues. In DNA, the CDR3 is TGTGCCAGCAGCCGAACCGCGGACAGGACTTACGGAAAGGGCCAGGAGCAGTATTTT. Its protein is CASSRTADRTYGKGQEQYF.

V gene TRBV29-1 combines with J gene TRBJ2-3; 14 bases line up with TRBD2. The CDR3 has 15 amino acids. Germline assignment: CDR1 SQVTM and CDR2 ANQGSEA. With V trimmed by 8 bases and J by 6 bases, 10 bases remained unmatched. The CDR3 coding sequence is TGCAGCTTACTGGGACTAGCGGGAGTTGCTGATACGCAGTATTTT. It encodes CSLLGLAGVADTQYF.

This clonotype was seen a handful of times. V gene TRBV7-7 combines with J gene TRBJ2-5; TRBD2 matches 7 bases. Germline V gene lookup returns CDR1 SSHAT and CDR2 FNYEAQ (reference sequence). V lost 3 bases, J lost 5 bases, and 9 bases stayed unmatched. This CDR3 spans 15 amino acids. DNA of the CDR3: TGTGCCAGCAGCTTTACTGGCGGGAGTGGGGAGACCCAGTACTTC. Translation: CASSFTGGSGETQYF.

This clonotype was counted a single time. At one of its ends the junction is not consistent with the germline gene, which may arise from a read error. The V gene is TRBV28, the J gene TRBJ1-2; D is undetermined. The CDR3 has 16 residues. Per germline, CDR1 MDHEN and CDR2 SYDVKM. The CDR3 nucleotides read TGTGCCAGCAGTTTGCCGGGCAACCCTTCTCACTATGGCTGCACCTTC. This sequence encodes CASSLPGNPSHYGCTF.

In its sample, this clonotype was seen many times. The chain uses TRBV20-1 and TRBJ2-1, with D perhaps matching TRBD1 (6 bases). V was pared by 3 bases and J by 5 bases, with 8 bases between. Germline loops: CDR1 DFQATT, CDR2 SNEGSKA (reference sequence). This CDR3 comprises 12 residues. CDR3 in DNA: TGCAGTGCTAGGTGGGACAACAATGAGCAGTTCTTC. Its translation is CSARWDNNEQFF.

This clonotype was found many times. The chain employs TRBV9 and TRBJ2-3; D might be TRBD2 (5 bases). The CDR3 loop spans 20 amino acids. Germline CDR1 and CDR2: SGDLS and YYNGEE. V lost 6 bases to trimming and J lost 0 bases, with 29 bases between them. The CDR3 region is CASTGNAAGMGMTSTDTQYF. The DNA of the CDR3 is TGTGCCAGCACCGGGAACGCGGCAGGCATGGGGATGACTAGCACAGATACGCAGTATTTT. The full variable domain, rest sourced from reference TRBV9 and TRBJ2-3, is DSGVTQTPKHLITATGQRVTLRCSPRSGDLSVYWYQQSLDQGLQFLIQYYNGEERAKGNILERFSAQQFPDLHSELNLSSLELGDSALYFCASTGNAAGMGMTSTDTQYFGPGTRLTVL.